This T cell receptor beta chain was retrieved from a study of cytomegalovirus exposure and HLA in healthy donors. Study context: Unique TCRs numbering around 80 million, obtained from HLA-typed donors, made up an early data release.

This PCR relied on a set of 60 Vbeta primers and 13 Jbeta primers. Original data processing: In a later analysis, of around 83 million unique beta chains, about 12 million appeared in at least two donors. Assay used: immunoSEQ multiplex PCR; TCRdb lists only in-frame clones, some missing. V and J calls and clone size are as listed in that table; D and trimming were resolved from the DNA. The sample carries approximately 110,000 clones, 65% to 80% recorded once. In germline, CDR1 is MNHNY, CDR2 SVGAGI (reference sequence). Trimming removed 0 bases at V and 6 bases at J, with 8 bases between. The CDR3 spans 14 residues.

Sequencing used PBMCs. The receptor was isolated from a middle-aged woman in good health and CMV-seronegative. This sequence joins TRBV6-6 and TRBJ2-2; maybe TRBD1 (6 bases). The CDR3: CASSYSQGPGELFF. DNA of the CDR3: TGTGCCAGCAGTTACTCGCAGGGGCCCGGGGAGCTGTTTTTT.